The 9 T cell receptor beta chains reported below all come from one sample, sequenced in a study of T cell responses to AZD1222 COVID-19 vaccine. The assay was immunoSEQ multiplex PCR, and TCRdb's table has in-frame clones only and misses some. The sample lists about 120,000 clones, roughly 88% occurring once. Sequences were derived from peripheral blood, sampled 28 days after the second AZD1222 dose. These receptors originate from an adult who received the AZD1222 COVID-19 vaccine.

The chain employs TRBV2 and TRBJ1-2; maybe TRBD1 (6 bases). V dropped 7 bases and J dropped 5 bases, with 17 bases sitting between them. Germline CDR1 SNHLY, CDR2 FYNNEI. CDR3 length equals 14 residues. The CDR3 region has the DNA TGTGCCAGCACCCCCCCGGACAGCCTTTATGGCTACACCTTC. Amino acid sequence: CASTPPDSLYGYTF.

The chain is built from TRBV7-2 and TRBJ2-6, with 8 bases identical to TRBD1. J was trimmed by 0 bases and V by 6 bases; bases with no gene match: 4. CDR1 is SGHTA, CDR2 FQGNSA, per germline. The CDR3 sequence is 16 residues long. CDR3 region: CASRPDRGSGANVLTF. The CDR3 DNA reads TGTGCCAGCAGACCAGACAGGGGCTCTGGGGCCAACGTCCTGACTTTC.

The rearrangement joins TRBV19 to TRBJ2-1; TRBD1 or TRBD2 may be the D gene (6 bases each). The CDR3 runs 16 residues. In germline, CDR1 is LNHDA, CDR2 SQIVND (reference sequence). V lost 4 bases, J lost 0 bases, and 13 bases lay in between. CDR3 sequence: CASSRRGESSYNEQFF. The DNA of the CDR3 is TGTGCCAGTAGTAGGAGGGGGGAATCCTCCTACAATGAGCAGTTCTTC.

Only one count was recorded for this clone. The V and J genes are TRBV2 and TRBJ1-2; TRBD1 might be the D (5 bases). CDR3 size: 17 residues. Germline values: CDR1 SNHLY, CDR2 FYNNEI. Trimming left V 3 bases short and J 4 bases short, with 21 bases between. CDR3: CASSDGSEAEGIYGYTF. CDR3 DNA sequence: TGTGCCAGCAGTGATGGATCGGAGGCAGAGGGGATCTATGGCTACACCTTC.

The J gene is TRBJ1-5, the V gene TRBV27, with unresolved D. The germline V and J ends were trimmed by 2 bases and 4 bases, with 12 bases remaining between them. Germline V CDR1 and CDR2: MNHEY, SMNVEV (reference sequence). The CDR3 sequence is 15 residues long. The CDR3: CASSLRGRENQPQHF. The CDR3 nucleotides are TGTGCCAGCAGTTTACGGGGAAGGGAGAATCAGCCCCAGCATTTT.

The V gene is TRBV21-1, the J gene TRBJ2-1; the D call in the table, TRBD2, was not verified against the DNA. TRBV21-1 is a pseudogene locus. The CDR3 has 16 amino acids. CDR3 sequence (DNA): TGTGCCAGCAGCAAAGCAAAGGGACTAGCCTACAATGAGCAGTTCTTC. Translated, it gives CASSKAKGLAYNEQFF.

V gene TRBV7-3 combines with J gene TRBJ1-1, with D possibly matching TRBD1 (5 bases). Trimming shortened V by 2 bases and J by 11 bases, and 15 bases separated the two germline ends. This CDR3 has 13 residues. The germline V gene has CDR1 SGHTA and CDR2 FQGTGA. CDR3 protein: CASSLGGTLEAFF. CDR3 coding DNA: TGTGCCAGCAGCTTAGGGGGGACTCTGGAGGCTTTCTTT. Drawing the rest from reference TRBV7-3 and TRBJ1-1, the complete variable domain is GAGVSQTPSNKVTEKGKYVELRCDPISGHTALYWYRQSLGQGPEFLIYFQGTGAADDSGLPNDRFFAVRPEGSVSTLKIQRTERGDSAVYLCASSLGGTLEAFFGQGTRLTVV.

The chain carries TRBV4-1 and TRBJ2-3; 9 positions agree with TRBD2. Germline CDR1 reads MGHRA; CDR2 reads YSYEKL. The CDR3 sequence is 16 residues long. The V gene end was trimmed by 5 bases and the J gene end by 1 base; junction bases not matched to a gene: 7. CDR3 coding DNA: TGCGCCAGCAGCGTCGGGTTAGCGGGAGGCACAGATACGCAGTATTTT. Protein: CASSVGLAGGTDTQYF.

V and J are TRBV28 and TRBJ2-3; D might be TRBD1 (6 bases). The CDR3 runs to 15 residues. The V end lost 7 bases, the J end lost 2 bases, and 16 bases lay between the germline ends. Germline V lookup: CDR1 MDHEN, CDR2 SYDVKM. CDR3 DNA: TGTGCCAGCAAGACGCCGGGACACAACACAGATACGCAGTATTTT. It specifies CASKTPGHNTDTQYF.